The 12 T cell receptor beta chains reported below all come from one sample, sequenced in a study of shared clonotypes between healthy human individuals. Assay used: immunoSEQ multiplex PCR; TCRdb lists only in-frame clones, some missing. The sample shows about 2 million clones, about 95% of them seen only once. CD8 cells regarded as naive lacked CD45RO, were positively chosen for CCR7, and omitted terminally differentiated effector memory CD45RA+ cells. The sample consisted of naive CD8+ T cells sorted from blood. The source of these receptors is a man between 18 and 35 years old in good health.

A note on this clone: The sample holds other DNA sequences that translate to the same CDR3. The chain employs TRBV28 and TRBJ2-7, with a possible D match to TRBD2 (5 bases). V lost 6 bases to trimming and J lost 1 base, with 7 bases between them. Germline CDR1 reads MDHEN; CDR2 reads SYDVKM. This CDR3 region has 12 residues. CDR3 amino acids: CASRGASYEQYF. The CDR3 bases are TGTGCCAGCAGGGGAGCGTCCTACGAGCAGTACTTC.

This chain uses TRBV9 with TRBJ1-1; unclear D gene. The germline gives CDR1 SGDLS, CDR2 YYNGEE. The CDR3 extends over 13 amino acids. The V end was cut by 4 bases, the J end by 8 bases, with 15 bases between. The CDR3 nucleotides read TGTGCCAGCAGCCCGGACTACACGGAGGAAGCTTTCTTT. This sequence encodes CASSPDYTEEAFF. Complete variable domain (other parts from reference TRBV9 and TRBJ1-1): DSGVTQTPKHLITATGQRVTLRCSPRSGDLSVYWYQQSLDQGLQFLIQYYNGEERAKGNILERFSAQQFPDLHSELNLSSLELGDSALYFCASSPDYTEEAFFGQGTRLTVV.

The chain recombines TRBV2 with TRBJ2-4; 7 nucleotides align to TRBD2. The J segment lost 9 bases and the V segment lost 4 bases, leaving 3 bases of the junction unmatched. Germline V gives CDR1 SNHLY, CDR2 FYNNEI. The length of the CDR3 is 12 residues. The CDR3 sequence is CASSGGEGIQYF. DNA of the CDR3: TGTGCCAGCAGTGGCGGGGAGGGCATTCAGTACTTC.

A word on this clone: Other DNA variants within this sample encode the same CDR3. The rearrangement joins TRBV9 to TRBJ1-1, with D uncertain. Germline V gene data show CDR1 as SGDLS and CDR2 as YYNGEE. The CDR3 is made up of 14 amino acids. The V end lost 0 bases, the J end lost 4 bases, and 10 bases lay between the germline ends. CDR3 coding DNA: TGTGCCAGCAGCGTAGCGGGTGGAGGCACTGAAGCTTTCTTT. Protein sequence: CASSVAGGGTEAFF.

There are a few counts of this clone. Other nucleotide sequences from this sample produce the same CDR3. The CDR3 loop is CASSLEPYEQYF. CDR3 bases: TGTGCCAGCAGCTTAGAGCCCTACGAGCAGTACTTC. V is TRBV7-9 and J is TRBJ2-7; no firm D call. V gave up 1 base and J gave up 2 bases, with 3 bases separating them. Germline assignment: CDR1 SEHNR and CDR2 FQNEAQ (reference sequence). The CDR3 loop spans 12 amino acids.

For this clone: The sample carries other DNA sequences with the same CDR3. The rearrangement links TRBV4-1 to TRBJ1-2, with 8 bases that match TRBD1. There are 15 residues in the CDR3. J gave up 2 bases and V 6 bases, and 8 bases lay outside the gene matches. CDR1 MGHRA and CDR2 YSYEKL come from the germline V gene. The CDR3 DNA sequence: TGCGCCAGCAGTCAAACCGGACAGGGCAACTATGGCTACACCTTC. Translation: CASSQTGQGNYGYTF.

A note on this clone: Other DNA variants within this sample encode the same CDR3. Here the CDR3 DNA reads TGTGCCACCAGCAGAGACAGGGGGCTAAATCAGCCCCAGCATTTT. Translating gives CATSRDRGLNQPQHF. V gene TRBV15 combines with J gene TRBJ1-5, with 8 bases lining up with TRBD1. Germline assignment: CDR1 LNHNV and CDR2 YYDKDF (reference sequence). The CDR3 totals 15 residues. The junction had 2 bases not matched to a gene; V was cut back by 0 bases and J by 4 bases.

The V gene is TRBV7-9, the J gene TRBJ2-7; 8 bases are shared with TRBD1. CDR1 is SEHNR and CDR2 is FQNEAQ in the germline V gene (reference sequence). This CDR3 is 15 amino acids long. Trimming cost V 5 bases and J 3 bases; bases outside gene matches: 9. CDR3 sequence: CASSLGQGLRYEQYF. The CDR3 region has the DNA TGTGCCAGCAGCCTAGGACAGGGCCTACGCTACGAGCAGTACTTC.

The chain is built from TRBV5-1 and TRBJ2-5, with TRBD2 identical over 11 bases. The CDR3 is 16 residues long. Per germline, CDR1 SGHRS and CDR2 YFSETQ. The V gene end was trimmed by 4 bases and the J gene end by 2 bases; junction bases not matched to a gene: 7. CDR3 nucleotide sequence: TGCGCCAGCAGCCGTAGCGGGAGGGCCCGGCAAGAGACCCAGTACTTC. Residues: CASSRSGRARQETQYF.

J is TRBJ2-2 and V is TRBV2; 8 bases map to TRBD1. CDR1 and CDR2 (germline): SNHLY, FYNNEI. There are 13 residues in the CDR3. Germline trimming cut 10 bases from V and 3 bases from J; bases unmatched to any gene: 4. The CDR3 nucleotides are TGTGCCACCCTACAGGGGGACACCGGGGAGCTGTTTTTT. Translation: CATLQGDTGELFF.

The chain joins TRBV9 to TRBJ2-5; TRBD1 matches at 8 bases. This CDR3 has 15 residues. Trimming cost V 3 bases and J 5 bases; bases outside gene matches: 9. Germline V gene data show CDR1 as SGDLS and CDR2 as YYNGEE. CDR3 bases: TGTGCCAGCAGCGGGACAGGGTCGTTTGCCGAGACCCAGTACTTC. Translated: CASSGTGSFAETQYF.

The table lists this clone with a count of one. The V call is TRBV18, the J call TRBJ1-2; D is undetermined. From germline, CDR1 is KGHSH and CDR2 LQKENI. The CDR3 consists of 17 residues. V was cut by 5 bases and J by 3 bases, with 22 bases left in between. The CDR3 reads CASSSLGAEGEHYGYTF. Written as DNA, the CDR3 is TGTGCCAGCTCATCGCTTGGAGCCGAGGGAGAACACTATGGCTACACCTTC.